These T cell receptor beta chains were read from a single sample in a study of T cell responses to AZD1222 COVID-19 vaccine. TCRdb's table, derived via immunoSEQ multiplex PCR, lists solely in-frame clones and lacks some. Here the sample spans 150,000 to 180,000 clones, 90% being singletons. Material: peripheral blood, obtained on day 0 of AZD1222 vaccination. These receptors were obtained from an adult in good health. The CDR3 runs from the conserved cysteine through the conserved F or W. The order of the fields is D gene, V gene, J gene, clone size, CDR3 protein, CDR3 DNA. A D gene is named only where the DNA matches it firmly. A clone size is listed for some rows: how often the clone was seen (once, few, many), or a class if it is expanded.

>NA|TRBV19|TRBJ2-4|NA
CASQGVAKNIQYF
TGTGCCAGTCAAGGTGTAGCCAAAAACATTCAGTACTTC
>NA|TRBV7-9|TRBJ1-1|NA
CASSPPANTEAFF
TGTGCCAGCAGCCCCCCGGCGAACACTGAAGCTTTCTTT
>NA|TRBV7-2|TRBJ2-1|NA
CASSLDGPTYNEQFF
TGTGCCAGCAGCTTAGATGGGCCTACCTACAATGAGCAGTTCTTC
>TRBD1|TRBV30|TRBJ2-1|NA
CAWSKGALSYNEQFF
TGTGCCTGGAGTAAGGGGGCATTATCATACAATGAGCAGTTCTTC
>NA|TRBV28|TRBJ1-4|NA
CASRFYRVGDEKLFF
TGTGCCAGCAGATTTTACAGGGTTGGAGACGAAAAACTGTTTTTT
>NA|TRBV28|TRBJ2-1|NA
CASSPLKKNGLDNEQFF
TGTGCCAGCAGTCCCCTCAAAAAGAACGGACTGGACAATGAGCAGTTCTTC
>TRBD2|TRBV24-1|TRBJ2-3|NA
CATRGRSGSRTDTQYF
TGTGCCACCAGAGGGCGGAGCGGGAGTCGCACAGATACGCAGTATTTT
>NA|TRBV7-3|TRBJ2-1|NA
CASSLTGSRNEQFF
TGTGCCAGCAGCTTGACGGGATCGCGAAATGAGCAGTTCTTC
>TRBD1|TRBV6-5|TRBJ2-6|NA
CASIDRASGANVLTF
TGTGCCAGCATCGACAGGGCCTCTGGGGCCAACGTCCTGACTTTC
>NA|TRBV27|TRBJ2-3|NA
CASSLIPSTDTQYF
TGTGCCAGCAGTCTCATCCCTAGCACAGATACGCAGTATTTT
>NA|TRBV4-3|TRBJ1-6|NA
CASRPNRVDNSPLHF
TGCGCCAGCAGGCCCAACAGGGTGGATAATTCACCCCTCCACTTT
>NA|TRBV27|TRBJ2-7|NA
CASSPEGVGSYEQYF
TGTGCCAGCAGTCCCGAGGGGGTTGGGTCCTACGAGCAGTACTTC
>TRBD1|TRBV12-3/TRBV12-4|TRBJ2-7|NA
CASSLGQRDEQYF
TGTGCCAGCAGTTTGGGACAGAGAGACGAGCAGTACTTC
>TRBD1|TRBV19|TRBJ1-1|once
CASSTTGVGTEAFF
TGTGCCAGTAGTACTACAGGGGTTGGCACTGAAGCTTTCTTT
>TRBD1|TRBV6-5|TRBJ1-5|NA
CASRTGVQGQPQHF
TGTGCCAGCAGAACAGGGGTTCAAGGTCAGCCCCAGCATTTT
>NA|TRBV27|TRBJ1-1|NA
CASSDRDTFYTEAFF
TGTGCCAGCAGTGATAGGGACACATTTTACACTGAAGCTTTCTTT
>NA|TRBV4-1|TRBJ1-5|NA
CASSLTTTGRNSNQPQHF
TGCGCCAGCAGCCTTACGACAACTGGCCGAAATAGCAATCAGCCCCAGCATTTT
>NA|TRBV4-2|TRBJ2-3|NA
CASSLKGEAPSTDTQYF
TGTGCCAGCAGCCTAAAAGGGGAGGCCCCCAGCACAGATACGCAGTATTTT
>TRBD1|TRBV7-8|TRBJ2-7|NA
CASSSHVRDRAYEQYF
TGTGCCAGCAGCTCCCATGTCCGGGACAGGGCCTACGAGCAGTACTTC
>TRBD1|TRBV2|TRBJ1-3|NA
CASRRTGSGNTIYF
TGTGCCAGCAGGAGGACAGGTTCTGGAAACACCATATATTTT